This T cell receptor beta chain was identified during a study of cytotoxic CD8 clonotypes in ibrutinib-treated CLL. Across the whole study: Response sampling occurred after a median around 12 months of treatment (range 6 to 36).

Deep sequencing aimed at 1 in 200,000 to 1 in 1 million T cells' resolution. Profiling relied on immunoSEQ multiplex PCR, and the TCRdb table lists in-frame clones only, not all of them. The data contain 45,000 to 65,000 clones, around four fifths of them singletons. CDR3 length: 15 amino acids. The germline CDR1 and CDR2 sequences are PRHDT and FYEKMQ (reference sequence). For TCR beta libraries, roughly 2.2 micrograms of genomic DNA were obtained from cryopreserved PBMCs. This receptor was identified in a human donor with chronic lymphocytic leukemia. The specimen comprised PBMCs, sampled after 24 months of ibrutinib treatment. The chain has TRBV13 and TRBJ1-3, with no clear D. The J call is doubtful: the DNA matches TRBJ2-2 better. The CDR3 region is CASRIGQTNTGELFF. CDR3 sequence (DNA): TGTGCCAGCCGGATTGGGCAGACGAACACCGGGGAGCTGTTTTTT.